The T cell receptor (beta chain) described here comes from a study of T cell changes during pregnancy in multiple sclerosis. In this sample, this clone turned up a few times. Sequencing used immunoSEQ multiplex PCR; TCRdb keeps in-frame clones, though not all of them. In the table there are 70,000 to 95,000 clones, around 89% of which are singletons. V gave up 6 bases and J gave up 4 bases; unmatched junction bases: 5. This CDR3 is built from 15 residues. Germline values: CDR1 MNHEY, CDR2 SVGAGI. The rearrangement joins TRBV6-5 to TRBJ2-1; 11 nucleotides match TRBD2. Sequences were derived from peripheral blood, sampled before pregnancy. The sequence derives from a female donor with multiple sclerosis, enrolled in a pregnancy study. CDR3 loop: CASSLTSGGYNEQFF. CDR3 sequence (DNA): TGTGCCAGCAGCCTAACTAGCGGGGGTTACAATGAGCAGTTCTTC.